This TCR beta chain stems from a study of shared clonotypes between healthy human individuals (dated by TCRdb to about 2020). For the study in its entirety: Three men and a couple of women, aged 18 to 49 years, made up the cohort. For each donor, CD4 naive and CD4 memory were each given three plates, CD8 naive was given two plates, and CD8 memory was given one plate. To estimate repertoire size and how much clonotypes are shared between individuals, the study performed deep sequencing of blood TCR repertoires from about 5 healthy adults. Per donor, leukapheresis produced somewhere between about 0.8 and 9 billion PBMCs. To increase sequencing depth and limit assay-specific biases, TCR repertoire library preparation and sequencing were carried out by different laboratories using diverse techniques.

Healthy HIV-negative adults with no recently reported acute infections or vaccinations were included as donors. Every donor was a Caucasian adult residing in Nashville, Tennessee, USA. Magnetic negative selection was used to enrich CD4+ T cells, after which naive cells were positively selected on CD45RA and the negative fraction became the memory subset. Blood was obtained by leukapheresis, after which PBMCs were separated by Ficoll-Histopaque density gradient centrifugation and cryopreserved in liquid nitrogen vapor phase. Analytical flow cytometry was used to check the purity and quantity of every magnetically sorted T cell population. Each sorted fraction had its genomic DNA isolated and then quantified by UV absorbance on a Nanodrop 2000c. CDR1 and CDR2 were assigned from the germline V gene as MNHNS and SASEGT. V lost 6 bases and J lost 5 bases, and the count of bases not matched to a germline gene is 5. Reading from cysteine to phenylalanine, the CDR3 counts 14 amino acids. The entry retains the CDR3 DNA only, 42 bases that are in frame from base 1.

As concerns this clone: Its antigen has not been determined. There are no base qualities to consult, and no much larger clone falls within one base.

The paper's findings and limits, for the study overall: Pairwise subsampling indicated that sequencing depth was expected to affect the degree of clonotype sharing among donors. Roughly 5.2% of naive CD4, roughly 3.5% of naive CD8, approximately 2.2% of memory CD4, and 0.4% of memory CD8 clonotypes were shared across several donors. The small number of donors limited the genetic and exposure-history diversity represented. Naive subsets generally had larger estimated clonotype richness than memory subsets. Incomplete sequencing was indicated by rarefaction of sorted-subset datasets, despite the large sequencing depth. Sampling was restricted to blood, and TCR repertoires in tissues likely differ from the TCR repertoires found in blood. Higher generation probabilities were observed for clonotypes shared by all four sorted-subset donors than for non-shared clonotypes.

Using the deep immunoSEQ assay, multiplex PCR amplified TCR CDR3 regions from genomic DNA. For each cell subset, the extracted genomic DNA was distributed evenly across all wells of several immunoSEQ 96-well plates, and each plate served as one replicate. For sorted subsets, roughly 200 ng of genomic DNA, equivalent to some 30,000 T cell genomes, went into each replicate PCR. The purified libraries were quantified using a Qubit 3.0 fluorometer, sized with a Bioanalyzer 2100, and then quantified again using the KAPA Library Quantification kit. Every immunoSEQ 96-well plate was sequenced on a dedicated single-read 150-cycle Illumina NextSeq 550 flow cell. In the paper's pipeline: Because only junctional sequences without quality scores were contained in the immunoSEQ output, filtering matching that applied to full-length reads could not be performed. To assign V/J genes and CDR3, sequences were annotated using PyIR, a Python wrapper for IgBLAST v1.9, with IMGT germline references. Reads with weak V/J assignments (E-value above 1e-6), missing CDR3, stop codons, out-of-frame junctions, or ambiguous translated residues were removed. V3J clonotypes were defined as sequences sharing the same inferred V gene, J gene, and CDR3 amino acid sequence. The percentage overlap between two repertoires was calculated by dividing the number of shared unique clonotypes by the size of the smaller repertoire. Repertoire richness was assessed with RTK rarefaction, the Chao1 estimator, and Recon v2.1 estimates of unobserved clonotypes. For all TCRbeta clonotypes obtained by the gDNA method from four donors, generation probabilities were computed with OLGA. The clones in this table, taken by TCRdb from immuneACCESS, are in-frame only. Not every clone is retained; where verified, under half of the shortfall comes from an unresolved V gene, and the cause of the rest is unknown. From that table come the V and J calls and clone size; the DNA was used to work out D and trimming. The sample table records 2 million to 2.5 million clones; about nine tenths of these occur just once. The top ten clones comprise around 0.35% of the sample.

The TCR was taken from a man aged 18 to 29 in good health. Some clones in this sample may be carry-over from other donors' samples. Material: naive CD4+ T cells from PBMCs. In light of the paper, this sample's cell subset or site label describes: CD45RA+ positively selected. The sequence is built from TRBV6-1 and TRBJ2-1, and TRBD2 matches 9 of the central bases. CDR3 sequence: CASSFSGRHNEQFF. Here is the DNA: TGTGCCAGCAGCTTTAGCGGGAGACACAATGAGCAGTTCTTC.